The rows below give T cell receptor beta chains drawn from one sample of a study of CD8+CD57+ T cells in acquired aplastic anemia. TCRdb redid the calling of the reads with MiXCR, one entry per CDR3 protein. This sample has approximately 70,000 distinct CDR3 sequences; less than 65% occur once, and the top ten carry over 2%. Sequencing used sorted CD4+, CD8+, or CD8+CD57+ T cells (not recorded which) from PBMCs. All receptors come from a human donor in good health, serving as a control. The CDR3 runs from the conserved cysteine through the conserved F or W. The D gene is left open where the match is weak. Expanded clones get a size class; other rows say once, few or many, or leave the size out.

J gene: TRBJ2-1
D gene: TRBD1
clone size: NA
V gene: TRBV2
CDR3 DNA: TGTGCCAGCAGTCCCGGGACAGCCTCCTACAATGAGCAGTTCTTC
CDR3 protein: CASSPGTASYNEQFF

J gene: TRBJ2-5
D gene: TRBD2
clone size: NA
V gene: TRBV24-1
CDR3 DNA: TGTGCCACTGCCGGGGGGGTACCGGAGACCCAGTACTTC
CDR3 protein: CATAGGVPETQYF

J gene: TRBJ2-1
D gene: TRBD2
clone size: many
V gene: TRBV5-1
CDR3 DNA: TGCGCCAGCAGCCCCGGGACTAGCGGGAGAATAGGTGAGCAGTTCTTC
CDR3 protein: CASSPGTSGRIGEQFF

J gene: TRBJ2-7
D gene: NA
clone size: NA
V gene: TRBV7-9
CDR3 DNA: TGTGCCAGCAGCTTAGAACACGGGCAGCACTTC
CDR3 protein: CASSLEHGQHF

J gene: TRBJ1-2
D gene: NA
clone size: NA
V gene: TRBV20-1
CDR3 DNA: TGCAGTGCTAGCCCAGGACATGGCTACACCTTC
CDR3 protein: CSASPGHGYTF

J gene: TRBJ2-3
D gene: TRBD2
clone size: many
V gene: TRBV20-1
CDR3 DNA: TGCACCGGAGGGACTAGCGGCTCTACGCAGTATTTT
CDR3 protein: CTGGTSGSTQYF

J gene: TRBJ1-2
D gene: NA
clone size: many
V gene: TRBV5-1
CDR3 DNA: TGCGCCAGCAGCTTGGCCCCATGGGGGGGCTACACCTTC
CDR3 protein: CASSLAPWGGYTF

J gene: TRBJ2-4
D gene: NA
clone size: many
V gene: TRBV20-1
CDR3 DNA: TGCAGTGCTAGCCAGAAACATACGGGACTAGCCAAAAACATTCAGTACTTC
CDR3 protein: CSASQKHTGLAKNIQYF

J gene: TRBJ2-1
D gene: TRBD2
clone size: many
V gene: TRBV20-1
CDR3 DNA: TGCAGTGCTAGAGCCCACCCAGGGCTAGCGGGAGAGTCGTCCTACAATGAGCAGTTCTTC
CDR3 protein: CSARAHPGLAGESSYNEQFF

J gene: TRBJ1-2
D gene: NA
clone size: many
V gene: TRBV28
CDR3 DNA: TGTGCCAGCAGTCCCAAACACTATGGCTACACCTTC
CDR3 protein: CASSPKHYGYTF

J gene: TRBJ1-5
D gene: NA
clone size: NA
V gene: TRBV10-3
CDR3 DNA: TGTGCCATCAGTGAGTCGACGGCGACGTCGGCCCAGCATTTT
CDR3 protein: CAISESTATSAQHF

J gene: TRBJ2-5
D gene: NA
clone size: NA
V gene: TRBV7-3
CDR3 DNA: TGTGCCAGCGGCTTAGGACTACAAGAGACCCAGTACTTC
CDR3 protein: CASGLGLQETQYF

J gene: TRBJ1-1
D gene: NA
clone size: NA
V gene: TRBV7-2
CDR3 DNA: TGTGCCAGCAGCCCCGCCGAGAACACTGAAGCTTTCTTT
CDR3 protein: CASSPAENTEAFF

J gene: TRBJ2-5
D gene: TRBD2
clone size: many
V gene: TRBV5-1
CDR3 DNA: TGCGCCAGCAGCGGGACTATTACGGAGACCCAGTACTTC
CDR3 protein: CASSGTITETQYF

J gene: TRBJ2-7
D gene: NA
clone size: NA
V gene: TRBV3-1
CDR3 DNA: TGTGCCAGCAGCAAGGGGACCGAATCCTACGAGCAGTACTTC
CDR3 protein: CASSKGTESYEQYF

J gene: TRBJ2-7
D gene: TRBD2
clone size: NA
V gene: TRBV7-2
CDR3 DNA: TGTGCCAGCAGCTTGGGTAGCGGGGCGGGGGAGCAGTACTTC
CDR3 protein: CASSLGSGAGEQYF

J gene: TRBJ1-6
D gene: NA
clone size: once
V gene: TRBV12-3/TRBV12-4
CDR3 DNA: TGTGCCAGCAGTGTTGGTGACTATAATTCACCCCTCCACTTT
CDR3 protein: CASSVGDYNSPLHF

J gene: TRBJ2-7
D gene: NA
clone size: many
V gene: TRBV5-1
CDR3 DNA: TGCGCCAGCAGGCGGATTACGAGCTCCTACGAGCAGTACTTC
CDR3 protein: CASRRITSSYEQYF

J gene: TRBJ1-6
D gene: NA
clone size: many
V gene: TRBV9
CDR3 DNA: TGTGCCAGCAGCGTAGCTCCCCTAAGCGGAGTAGCCAATTCACCCCTCCACTTT
CDR3 protein: CASSVAPLSGVANSPLHF

J gene: TRBJ1-2
D gene: NA
clone size: many
V gene: TRBV20-1
CDR3 DNA: TGCAGTGCCGCCCGACCGTTTCCTAACTATGGCTACACCTTC
CDR3 protein: CSAARPFPNYGYTF

J gene: TRBJ1-2
D gene: NA
clone size: once
V gene: TRBV7-8
CDR3 DNA: TGTGCCAGCAGCTCCTACCGGGACCGCACCTTC
CDR3 protein: CASSSYRDRTF

J gene: TRBJ1-1
D gene: TRBD1
clone size: many
V gene: TRBV6-1
CDR3 DNA: TGTGCCAGCGCCCAGGGACAGATGAACACTGAAGCTTTCTTT
CDR3 protein: CASAQGQMNTEAFF

J gene: TRBJ2-7
D gene: NA
clone size: NA
V gene: TRBV12-3/TRBV12-4
CDR3 DNA: TGTACTAGCAGCCAGGGGCGGGACTTTATCCCCTACGAGCAGTACTTC
CDR3 protein: CTSSQGRDFIPYEQYF

J gene: TRBJ1-2
D gene: TRBD1
clone size: NA
V gene: TRBV12-3/TRBV12-4
CDR3 DNA: TGTGCCAGCAGTTTACAGGGGGGGGGTGGCTACACCTTC
CDR3 protein: CASSLQGGGGYTF

J gene: TRBJ1-4
D gene: NA
clone size: few
V gene: TRBV10-3
CDR3 DNA: TGTGCCATCAGGACCGGGACATTGGGTGAAAAACTGTTTTTT
CDR3 protein: CAIRTGTLGEKLFF

J gene: TRBJ1-2
D gene: NA
clone size: NA
V gene: TRBV5-8
CDR3 DNA: TGTGCCAATATACAGGGTTGGGATGCTTATGGCTACACCTTC
CDR3 protein: CANIQGWDAYGYTF

J gene: TRBJ2-1
D gene: TRBD2
clone size: many
V gene: TRBV3-1
CDR3 DNA: TGTGCCAGCAGCGGACTAGCGGGACCTTACAATGAGCAGTTCTTC
CDR3 protein: CASSGLAGPYNEQFF

J gene: TRBJ1-3
D gene: NA
clone size: many
V gene: TRBV5-1
CDR3 DNA: TGCGCCAGCAGCACAGATAAGAGCTCTGGAAACACCATATATTTT
CDR3 protein: CASSTDKSSGNTIYF

J gene: TRBJ2-1
D gene: NA
clone size: NA
V gene: TRBV7-6
CDR3 DNA: TGTGCCAGCAGCTTAGGAGCTGAGCAGTTCTTC
CDR3 protein: CASSLGAEQFF

J gene: TRBJ1-2
D gene: TRBD1
clone size: NA
V gene: TRBV6-4
CDR3 DNA: TGTGCCAGCAGTGACGGGACAGGGGCGCAGGGCTACACCTTC
CDR3 protein: CASSDGTGAQGYTF

J gene: TRBJ1-2
D gene: TRBD1
clone size: NA
V gene: TRBV7-3
CDR3 DNA: TGTGCCAGCAACAACCCCGGGACAGGACGTGGCTACACCTTC
CDR3 protein: CASNNPGTGRGYTF

J gene: TRBJ2-3
D gene: NA
clone size: NA
V gene: TRBV25-1
CDR3 DNA: TGTGCCAGCACAGATACGCAGTATTTT
CDR3 protein: CASTDTQYF

J gene: TRBJ2-7
D gene: TRBD2
clone size: NA
V gene: TRBV5-1
CDR3 DNA: TGCGCCAGCAGCTTATCGGGACTAGCGGGAGTCGGCGGAGACGAGCAGTACTTC
CDR3 protein: CASSLSGLAGVGGDEQYF

J gene: TRBJ1-6
D gene: NA
clone size: many
V gene: TRBV27
CDR3 DNA: TGTGCCAGCACCCTCGGAGGGGGGGCGCGGAATTCACCCCTCCACTTT
CDR3 protein: CASTLGGGARNSPLHF

J gene: TRBJ2-7
D gene: NA
clone size: many
V gene: TRBV5-6
CDR3 DNA: TGTGCCAGCAGCTCGCCCGGGACACTTCCCTACGAGCAGTACTTC
CDR3 protein: CASSSPGTLPYEQYF

J gene: TRBJ1-4
D gene: NA
clone size: NA
V gene: TRBV7-9
CDR3 DNA: TGCGCCAGCAGCCAAGGGGGAAAACTGTTTTTT
CDR3 protein: CASSQGGKLFF

J gene: TRBJ2-3
D gene: TRBD2
clone size: medium-sized
V gene: TRBV2
CDR3 DNA: TGTGCCAGCAGACAGCGGGAGGCTCCCACAGATACGCAGTATTTT
CDR3 protein: CASRQREAPTDTQYF

J gene: TRBJ2-5
D gene: TRBD2
clone size: many
V gene: TRBV20-1
CDR3 DNA: TGCAGTGCTCCTCCGGGACTAGATCCCGAGACCCAGTACTTC
CDR3 protein: CSAPPGLDPETQYF

J gene: TRBJ2-1
D gene: NA
clone size: NA
V gene: TRBV24-1
CDR3 DNA: TGTGCCATTTCGGATGCCGGGCTTTACAATGAGCAGTTCTTC
CDR3 protein: CAISDAGLYNEQFF

J gene: TRBJ2-1
D gene: TRBD1
clone size: NA
V gene: TRBV20-1
CDR3 DNA: TGCAGTGCTAGAGGACAGGGAGAGTGGAATGAGCAGTTCTTC
CDR3 protein: CSARGQGEWNEQFF

J gene: TRBJ2-1
D gene: TRBD2
clone size: NA
V gene: TRBV5-6
CDR3 DNA: TGTGCCAGCACCCTCCGCGGGGGGTACAATGAGCAGTTCTTC
CDR3 protein: CASTLRGGYNEQFF

J gene: TRBJ1-2
D gene: TRBD1
clone size: NA
V gene: TRBV7-8
CDR3 DNA: TGTGCCAGCAGCTTAGCTTCGGCGGGACAGGGAAACGGCTACACCTTC
CDR3 protein: CASSLASAGQGNGYTF

J gene: TRBJ2-7
D gene: NA
clone size: medium-sized
V gene: TRBV19
CDR3 DNA: TGTGCCAGTCGCGGACTGTCCGAGCAGTACTTC
CDR3 protein: CASRGLSEQYF

J gene: TRBJ2-7
D gene: NA
clone size: many
V gene: TRBV18
CDR3 DNA: TGTGCCAGCACTCACCGGCGGGACAGCGGGAGAACCTACGAGCAGTACTTC
CDR3 protein: CASTHRRDSGRTYEQYF

J gene: TRBJ2-6
D gene: NA
clone size: many
V gene: TRBV10-3
CDR3 DNA: TGTGCCAATCTGTCCCGGGACTTAGGCTCTGGGGCCAACGTCCTGACTTTC
CDR3 protein: CANLSRDLGSGANVLTF